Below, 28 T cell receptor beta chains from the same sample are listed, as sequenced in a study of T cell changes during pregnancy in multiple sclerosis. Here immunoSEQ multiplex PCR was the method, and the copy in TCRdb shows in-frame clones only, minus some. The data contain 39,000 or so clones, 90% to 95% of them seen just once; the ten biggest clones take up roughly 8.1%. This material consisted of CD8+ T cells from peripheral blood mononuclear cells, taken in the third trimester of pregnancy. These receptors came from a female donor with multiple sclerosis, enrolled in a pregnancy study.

In nucleotides, the CDR3 is TGCAGCACCCGAGGTGGGGAGAGACCCTACGAGCAGTACTTC. Translating it yields CSTRGGERPYEQYF. The V gene is TRBV29-1, the J gene TRBJ2-7; D is perhaps TRBD2 (5 bases). The CDR3 consists of 14 residues. Germline CDR1 SQVTM, CDR2 ANQGSEA. The germline V and J ends were trimmed by 8 bases and 2 bases, with 19 bases remaining between them.

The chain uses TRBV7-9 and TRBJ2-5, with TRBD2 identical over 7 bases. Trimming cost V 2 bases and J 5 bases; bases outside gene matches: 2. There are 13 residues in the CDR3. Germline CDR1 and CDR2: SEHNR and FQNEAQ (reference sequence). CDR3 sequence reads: CASSLSGIETQYF. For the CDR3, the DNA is TGTGCCAGCAGCTTAAGCGGGATTGAGACCCAGTACTTC.

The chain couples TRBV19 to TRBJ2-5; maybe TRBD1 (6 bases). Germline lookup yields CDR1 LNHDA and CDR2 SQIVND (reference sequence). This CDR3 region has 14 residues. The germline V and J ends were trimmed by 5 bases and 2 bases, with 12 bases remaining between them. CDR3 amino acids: CASSLLGAQETQYF. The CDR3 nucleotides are TGTGCCAGTAGTCTTTTGGGGGCACAAGAGACCCAGTACTTC.

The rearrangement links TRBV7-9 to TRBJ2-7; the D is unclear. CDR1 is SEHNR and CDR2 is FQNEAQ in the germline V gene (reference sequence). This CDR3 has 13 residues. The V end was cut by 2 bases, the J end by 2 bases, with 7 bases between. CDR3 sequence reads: CASSLYETYEQYF. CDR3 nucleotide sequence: TGTGCCAGCAGCTTATATGAGACCTACGAGCAGTACTTC. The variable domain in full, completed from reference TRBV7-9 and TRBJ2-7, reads DTGVSQNPRHKITKRGQNVTFRCDPISEHNRLYWYRQTLGQGPEFLTYFQNEAQLEKSRLLSDRFSAERPKGSFSTLEIQRTEQGDSAMYLCASSLYETYEQYFGPGTRLTVT.

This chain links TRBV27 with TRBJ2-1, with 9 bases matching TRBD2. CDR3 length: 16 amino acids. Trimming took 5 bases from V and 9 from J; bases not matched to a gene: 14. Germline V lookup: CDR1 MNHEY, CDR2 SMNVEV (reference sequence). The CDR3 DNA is TGTGCCAGCAGTACGAGAGGGACTAGCATTAGCGGTGAGCAGTTCTTC. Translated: CASSTRGTSISGEQFF.

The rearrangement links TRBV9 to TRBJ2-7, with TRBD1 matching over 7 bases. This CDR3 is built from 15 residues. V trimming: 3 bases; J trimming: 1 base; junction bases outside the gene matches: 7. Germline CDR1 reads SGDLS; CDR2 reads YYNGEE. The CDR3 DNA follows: TGTGCCAGCAGCGAATGGACAGGAGAATCCTACGAGCAGTACTTC. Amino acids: CASSEWTGESYEQYF.

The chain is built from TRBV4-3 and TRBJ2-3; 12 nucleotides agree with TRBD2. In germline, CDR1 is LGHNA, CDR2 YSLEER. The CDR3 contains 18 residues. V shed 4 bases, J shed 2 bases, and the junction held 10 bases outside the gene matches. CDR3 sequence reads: CASSLEGLAGGPTDTQYF. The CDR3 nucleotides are TGCGCCAGCAGCCTAGAAGGGCTAGCGGGAGGGCCCACAGATACGCAGTATTTT.

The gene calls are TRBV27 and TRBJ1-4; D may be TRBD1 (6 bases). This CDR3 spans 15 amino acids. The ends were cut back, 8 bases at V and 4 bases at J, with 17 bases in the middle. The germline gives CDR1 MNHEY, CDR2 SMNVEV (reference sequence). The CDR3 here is CASAPRGGVNEKLFF. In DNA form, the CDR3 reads TGTGCCAGCGCCCCGAGGGGGGGCGTTAATGAAAAACTGTTTTTT.

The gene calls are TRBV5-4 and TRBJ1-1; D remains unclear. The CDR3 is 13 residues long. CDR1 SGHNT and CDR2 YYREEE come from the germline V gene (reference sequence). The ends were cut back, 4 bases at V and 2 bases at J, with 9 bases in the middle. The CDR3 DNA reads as TGTGCCAGCAGCACCAGTCACAACACTGAAGCTTTCTTT. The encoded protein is CASSTSHNTEAFF. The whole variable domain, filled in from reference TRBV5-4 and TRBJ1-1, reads ETGVTQSPTHLIKTRGQQVTLRCSSQSGHNTVSWYQQALGQGPQFIFQYYREEENGRGNFPPRFSGLQFPNYSSELNVNALELDDSALYLCASSTSHNTEAFFGQGTRLTVV.

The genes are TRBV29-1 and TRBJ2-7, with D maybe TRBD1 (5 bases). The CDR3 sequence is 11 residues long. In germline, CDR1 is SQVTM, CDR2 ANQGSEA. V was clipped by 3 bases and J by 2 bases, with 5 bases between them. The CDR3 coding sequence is TGCAGCGTTGAGGACACCTACGAGCAGTACTTC. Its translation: CSVEDTYEQYF.

CDR3 protein: CASSQGALFTGELFF. The CDR3 DNA follows: TGCGCCAGCAGCCAAGGGGCCCTTTTCACCGGGGAGCTGTTTTTT. The rearrangement uses TRBV4-1 and TRBJ2-2; the D is unclear. V lost 1 base, J lost 4 bases, and 10 bases lay in between. The germline V gene encodes CDR1 MGHRA and CDR2 YSYEKL. This CDR3 region has 15 residues.

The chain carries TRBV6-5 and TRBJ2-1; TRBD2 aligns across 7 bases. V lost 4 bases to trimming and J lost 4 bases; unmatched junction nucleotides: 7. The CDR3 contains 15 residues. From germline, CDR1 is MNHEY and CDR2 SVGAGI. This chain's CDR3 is CASSSYSGSYNEQFF. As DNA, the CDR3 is TGTGCCAGCAGTTCCTATAGCGGGTCATACAATGAGCAGTTCTTC.

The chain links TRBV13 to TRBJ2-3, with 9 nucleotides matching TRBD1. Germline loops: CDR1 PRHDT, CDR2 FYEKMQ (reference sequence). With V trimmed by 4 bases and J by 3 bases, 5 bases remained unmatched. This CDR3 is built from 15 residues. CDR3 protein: CASSSMGTGTDTQYF. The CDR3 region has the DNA TGTGCCAGCAGCTCGATGGGGACAGGGACAGATACGCAGTATTTT.

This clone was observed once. CDR3 region: CASNPGTGFYEQYF. CDR3 nucleotide sequence: TGTGCCAGCAATCCCGGGACAGGGTTCTACGAGCAGTACTTC. V and J are TRBV27 and TRBJ2-7; 9 bases agree with TRBD1. Germline CDR1 is MNHEY and CDR2 is SMNVEV (reference sequence). The CDR3 spans 14 residues. The V and J ends lost 7 bases and 3 bases, in that order; junction bases with no gene match: 7.

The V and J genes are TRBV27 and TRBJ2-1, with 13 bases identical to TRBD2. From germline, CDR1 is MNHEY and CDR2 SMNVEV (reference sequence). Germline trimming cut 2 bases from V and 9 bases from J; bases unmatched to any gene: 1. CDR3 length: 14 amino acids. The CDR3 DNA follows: TGTGCCAGCAGTTTAGGGACTAGCGGGACTGAGCAGTTCTTC. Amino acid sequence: CASSLGTSGTEQFF.

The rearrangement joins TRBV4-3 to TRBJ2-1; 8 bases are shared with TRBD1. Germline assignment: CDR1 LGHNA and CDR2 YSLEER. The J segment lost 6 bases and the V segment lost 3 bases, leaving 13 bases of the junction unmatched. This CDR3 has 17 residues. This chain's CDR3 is CASSHRLTGQAVNEQFF. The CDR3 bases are TGCGCCAGCAGCCATCGATTGACGGGACAGGCGGTCAATGAGCAGTTCTTC.

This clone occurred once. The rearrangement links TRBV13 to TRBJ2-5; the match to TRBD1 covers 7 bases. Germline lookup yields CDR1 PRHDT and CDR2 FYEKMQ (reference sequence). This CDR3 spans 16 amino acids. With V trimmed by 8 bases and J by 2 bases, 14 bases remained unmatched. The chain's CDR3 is CASGDSLLQGQETQYF. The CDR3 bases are TGTGCCAGCGGGGACAGCCTCCTCCAGGGGCAAGAGACCCAGTACTTC.

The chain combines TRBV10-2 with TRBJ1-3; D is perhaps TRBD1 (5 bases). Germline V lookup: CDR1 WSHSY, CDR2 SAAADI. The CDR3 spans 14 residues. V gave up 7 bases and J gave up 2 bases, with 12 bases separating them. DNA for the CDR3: TGCGCCAGCACCCCTCAGGGCACTGGAAACACCATATATTTT. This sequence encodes CASTPQGTGNTIYF.

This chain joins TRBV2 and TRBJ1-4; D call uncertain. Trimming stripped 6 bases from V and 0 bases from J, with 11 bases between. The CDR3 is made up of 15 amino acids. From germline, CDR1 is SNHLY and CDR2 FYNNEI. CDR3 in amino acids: CASRESATTNEKLFF. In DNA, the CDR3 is TGTGCCAGCAGAGAGAGCGCAACAACTAATGAAAAACTGTTTTTT.

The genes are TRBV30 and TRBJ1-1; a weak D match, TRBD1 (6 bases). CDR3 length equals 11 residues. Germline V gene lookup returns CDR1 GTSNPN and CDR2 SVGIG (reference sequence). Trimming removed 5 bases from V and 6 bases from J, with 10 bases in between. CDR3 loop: CAWVRTAEAFF. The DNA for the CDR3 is TGTGCCTGGGTGAGGACAGCTGAAGCTTTCTTT.

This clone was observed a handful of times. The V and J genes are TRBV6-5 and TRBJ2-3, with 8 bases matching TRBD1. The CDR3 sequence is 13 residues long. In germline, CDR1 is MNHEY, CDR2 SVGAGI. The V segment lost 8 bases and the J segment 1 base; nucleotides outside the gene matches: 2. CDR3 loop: CASEDRGTDTQYF. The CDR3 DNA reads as TGTGCCAGCGAGGACAGGGGCACAGATACGCAGTATTTT.

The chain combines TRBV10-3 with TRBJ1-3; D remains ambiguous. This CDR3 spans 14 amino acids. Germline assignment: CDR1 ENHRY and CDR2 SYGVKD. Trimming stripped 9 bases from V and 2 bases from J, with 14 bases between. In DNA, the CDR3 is TGTGCCATTACGGAGGGAAGCACTGGAAACACCATATATTTT. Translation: CAITEGSTGNTIYF.

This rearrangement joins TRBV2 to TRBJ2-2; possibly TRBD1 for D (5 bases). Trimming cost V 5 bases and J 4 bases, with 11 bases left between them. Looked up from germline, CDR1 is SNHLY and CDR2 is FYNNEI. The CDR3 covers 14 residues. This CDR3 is CASSSTVGTGELFF. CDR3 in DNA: TGTGCCAGCAGTTCGACAGTAGGCACCGGGGAGCTGTTTTTT.

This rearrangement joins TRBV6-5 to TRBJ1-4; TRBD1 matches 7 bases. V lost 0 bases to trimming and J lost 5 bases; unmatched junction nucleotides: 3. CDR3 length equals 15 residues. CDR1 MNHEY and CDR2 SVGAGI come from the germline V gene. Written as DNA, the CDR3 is TGTGCCAGCAGTTACTCACAGGGGAGGAATGAAAAACTGTTTTTT. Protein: CASSYSQGRNEKLFF.

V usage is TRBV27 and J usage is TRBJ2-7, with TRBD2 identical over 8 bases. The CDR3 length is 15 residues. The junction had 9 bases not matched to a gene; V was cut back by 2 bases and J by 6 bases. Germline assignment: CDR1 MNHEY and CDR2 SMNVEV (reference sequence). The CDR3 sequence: CASSLGLGGRSEQYF. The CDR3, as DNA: TGTGCCAGCAGTTTAGGGTTGGGCGGGAGGTCCGAGCAGTACTTC.

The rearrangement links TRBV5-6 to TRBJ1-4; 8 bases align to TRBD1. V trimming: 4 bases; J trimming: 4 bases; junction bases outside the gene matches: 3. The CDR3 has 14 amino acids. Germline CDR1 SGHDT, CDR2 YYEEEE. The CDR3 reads CASSLDRDNEKLFF. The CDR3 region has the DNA TGTGCCAGCAGCCTGGACAGGGATAATGAAAAACTGTTTTTT.

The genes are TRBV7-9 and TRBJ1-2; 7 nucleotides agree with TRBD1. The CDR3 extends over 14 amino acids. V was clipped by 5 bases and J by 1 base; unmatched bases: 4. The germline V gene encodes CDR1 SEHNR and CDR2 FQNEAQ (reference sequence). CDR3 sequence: CASSPGQDNYGYTF. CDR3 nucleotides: TGTGCCAGCAGCCCCGGACAGGATAACTATGGCTACACCTTC.

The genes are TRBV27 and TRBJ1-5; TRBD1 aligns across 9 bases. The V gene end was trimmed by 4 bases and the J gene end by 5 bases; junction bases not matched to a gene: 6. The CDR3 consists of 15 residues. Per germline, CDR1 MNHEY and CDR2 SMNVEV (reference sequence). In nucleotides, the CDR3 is TGTGCCAGCAGTTCCCGGACAGGGGTCGATCAGCCCCAGCATTTT. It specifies CASSSRTGVDQPQHF.